This T cell receptor beta chain was identified in a study of blood T cell repertoires in COVID-19. In the authors' workflow: Amplification of reference gene primers was used by the study to estimate nucleated cell counts. Only in-frame clones appear in the TCRdb table, and some are missing; sequencing was by immunoSEQ multiplex PCR. The DNA gave D and trimming, while V, J and clone size come from that table. The sample shows tens of thousands of clones, about 82% of them seen only once. This clone was counted a single time. CDR3 length: 16 residues. Germline-derived CDR1 and CDR2 are LNHDA and SQIVND (reference sequence). Trimming at V came to 4 bases and at J to 4 bases, leaving 11 bases not matched to a gene.

V gene TRBV19 combines with J gene TRBJ1-2; 8 bases align to TRBD1. What was sequenced was peripheral blood. The clonotype comes from a man between 50 and 59 years old with acute or convalescent COVID-19. CDR3: CASSTGETGVTYGYTF. CDR3 nucleotides: TGTGCCAGTAGTACCGGAGAGACAGGGGTTACCTATGGCTACACCTTC.